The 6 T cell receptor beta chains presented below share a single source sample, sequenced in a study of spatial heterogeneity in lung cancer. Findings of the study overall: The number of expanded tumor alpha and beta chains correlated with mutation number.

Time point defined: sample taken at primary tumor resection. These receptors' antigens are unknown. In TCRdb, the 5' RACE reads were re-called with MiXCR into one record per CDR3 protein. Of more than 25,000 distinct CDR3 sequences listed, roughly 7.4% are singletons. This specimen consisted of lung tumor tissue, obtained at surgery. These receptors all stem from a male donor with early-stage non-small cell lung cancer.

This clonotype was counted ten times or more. The CDR3 DNA reads TGTGCCAGCACCGAGAACGCTGGACTAGGGAGGGGCGAGCAGTACTTC. Protein: CASTENAGLGRGEQYF. The chain has TRBV6-5 and TRBJ2-7; 7 nucleotides line up with TRBD2. This CDR3 has 16 amino acids. The V gene's germline CDR1 is MNHEY and CDR2 SVGAGI. Trimming removed 7 bases from V and 6 bases from J; junction bases left unmatched: 18.

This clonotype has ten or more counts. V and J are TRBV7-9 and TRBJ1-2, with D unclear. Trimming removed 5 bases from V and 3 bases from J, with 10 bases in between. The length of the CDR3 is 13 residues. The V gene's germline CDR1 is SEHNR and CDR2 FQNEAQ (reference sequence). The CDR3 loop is CASSLLGYYGYTF. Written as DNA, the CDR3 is TGTGCCAGCAGCCTGCTGGGATACTATGGCTACACCTTC.

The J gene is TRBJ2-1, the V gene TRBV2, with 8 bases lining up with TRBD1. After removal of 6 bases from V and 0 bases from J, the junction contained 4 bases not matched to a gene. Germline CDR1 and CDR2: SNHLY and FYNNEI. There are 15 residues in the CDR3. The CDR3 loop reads CASRRDRSSYNEQFF. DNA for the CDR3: TGTGCCAGCAGACGGGACAGGAGCTCCTACAATGAGCAGTTCTTC.

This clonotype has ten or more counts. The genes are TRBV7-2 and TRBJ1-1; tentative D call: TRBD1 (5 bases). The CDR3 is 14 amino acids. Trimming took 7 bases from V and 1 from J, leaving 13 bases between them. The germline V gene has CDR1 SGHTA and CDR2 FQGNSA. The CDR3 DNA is TGTGCCAGCACCGCCGGGGGGTCGAACACTGAAGCTTTCTTT. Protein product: CASTAGGSNTEAFF.

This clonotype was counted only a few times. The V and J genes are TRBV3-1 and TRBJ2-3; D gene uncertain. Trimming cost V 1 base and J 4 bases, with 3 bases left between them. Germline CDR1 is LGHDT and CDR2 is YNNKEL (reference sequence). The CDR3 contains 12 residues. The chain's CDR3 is CASSQGPDTQYF. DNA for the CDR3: TGTGCCAGCAGCCAAGGGCCAGATACGCAGTATTTT.

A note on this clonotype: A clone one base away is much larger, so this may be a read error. This CDR3 reads CASRRGPIYNEQFF. The CDR3 coding sequence is TGTGCCAGCAGACGGGGACCGATCTACAATGAGCAGTTCTTC. The chain links TRBV28 to TRBJ2-1; D could derive from TRBD1 or TRBD2 (5 bases each). The CDR3 consists of 14 residues. The V end was cut by 6 bases, the J end by 3 bases, with 12 bases between. Germline CDR1 reads MDHEN; CDR2 reads SYDVKM. Full variable domain (outside the CDR3, taken from reference TRBV28 and TRBJ2-1): DVKVTQSSRYLVKRTGEKVFLECVQDMDHENMFWYRQDPGLGLRLIYFSYDVKMKEKGDIPEGYSVSREKKERFSLILESASTNQTSMYLCASRRGPIYNEQFFGPGTRLTVL.